The 12 T cell receptor beta chains given below trace back to one sample, sequenced in a study of T cells after yellow fever vaccination. Each CDR3 protein gets one entry after TCRdb re-called the 5' RACE reads with MiXCR. The table includes 300,000 to 450,000 distinct CDR3 sequences, about 7.8% detected once. This specimen consisted of PBMCs, obtained more than 35 days after the first yellow fever vaccination. These receptors all stem from a man between 18 and 29 years old who received the YFV17D yellow fever vaccine.

This clonotype has more than one count but fewer than ten. The chain joins TRBV9 to TRBJ1-1; no clear D. Trimming removed 0 bases at V and 2 bases at J, with 5 bases between. This CDR3 region has 13 residues. Per germline, CDR1 SGDLS and CDR2 YYNGEE. DNA for the CDR3: TGTGCCAGCAGCGTAGCGGCCAACACTGAAGCTTTCTTT. Its translation is CASSVAANTEAFF. Combining the CDR3 with reference TRBV9 and TRBJ1-1 gives the whole variable domain DSGVTQTPKHLITATGQRVTLRCSPRSGDLSVYWYQQSLDQGLQFLIQYYNGEERAKGNILERFSAQQFPDLHSELNLSSLELGDSALYFCASSVAANTEAFFGQGTRLTVV.

This sequence joins TRBV6-2 or TRBV6-3 and TRBJ2-2; tentative D call: TRBD1 (5 bases). Trimming removed 6 bases at V and 7 bases at J, with 12 bases between. CDR3 size: 13 residues. CDR1 is MNHEY and CDR2 is SVGEGT in the germline V gene. CDR3 in amino acids: CASRTTESGELFF. The CDR3 DNA reads TGTGCCAGCAGAACGACAGAGAGCGGGGAGCTGTTTTTT.

This clonotype was recorded a few times. The chain recombines TRBV4-1 with TRBJ2-7; weak D call: TRBD1 (5 bases). CDR3 length: 16 amino acids. Trimming pared 3 bases from V and 1 base from J, leaving 16 bases between. Germline V lookup: CDR1 MGHRA, CDR2 YSYEKL. The CDR3 DNA reads as TGCGCCAGCAGCCAGGACAATCCTCAGGGTTCCTACGAGCAGTACTTC. Its translation: CASSQDNPQGSYEQYF.

This clonotype has just a few counts. The chain employs TRBV5-4 and TRBJ2-2; 9 bases fit TRBD2. The germline CDR1 and CDR2 sequences are SGHNT and YYREEE (reference sequence). CDR3 size: 16 residues. J gave up 7 bases and V 2 bases, and 9 bases lay outside the gene matches. This CDR3 is CASSFSGGGAFGELFF. The CDR3, as DNA: TGTGCCAGCAGCTTCTCTGGCGGGGGGGCCTTCGGGGAGCTGTTTTTT. Based on the CDR3 plus reference TRBV5-4 and TRBJ2-2, the full variable domain is ETGVTQSPTHLIKTRGQQVTLRCSSQSGHNTVSWYQQALGQGPQFIFQYYREEENGRGNFPPRFSGLQFPNYSSELNVNALELDDSALYLCASSFSGGGAFGELFFGEGSRLTVL.

The chain has TRBV25-1 and TRBJ2-7; 7 bases align to TRBD1. The CDR3 is 16 residues long. Germline V gene sequence: CDR1 MGHDK, CDR2 SYGVNS. V lost 6 bases, J lost 2 bases, and 13 bases stayed unmatched. The CDR3 region has the DNA TGTGCCAGCAGCGGGAATCAGGGGACAGCACCCTACGAGCAGTACTTC. This encodes CASSGNQGTAPYEQYF.

The table lists this clonotype with a few counts. The rearrangement joins TRBV7-3 to TRBJ2-7, with TRBD1 matching 7 bases. The CDR3 is 14 residues long. J lost 4 bases, V lost 3 bases, and 6 bases had no gene match. Germline assignment: CDR1 SGHTA and CDR2 FQGTGA. In DNA form, the CDR3 reads TGTGCCAGCAGCTTGGAGACAGGGCCGTACGAGCAGTACTTC. Translation: CASSLETGPYEQYF.

This clonotype has ten or more counts. At one end the junction does not follow the germline gene, possibly because of a read error. This chain links TRBV20-1 with TRBJ2-3, with D tentatively TRBD1 (6 bases). Germline CDR1 DFQATT, CDR2 SNEGSKA (reference sequence). The CDR3 runs 14 residues. The CDR3 DNA reads as TGCAGTGCAAGAGGGGTGGGGGCCGGGGATACGCAGTATTTT. Translation gives CSARGVGAGDTQYF.

Comments on this clonotype: This clone may be a read error of a much larger clone one base away. V and J are TRBV12-3 or TRBV12-4 and TRBJ2-7; the match to TRBD1 covers 9 bases. V shed 5 bases and J 2 bases; nucleotides not matched to a gene: 7. The CDR3 spans 15 residues. For the CDR3, the DNA is TGTGCCAGCAGTCCTGGACAGGGGCCCCCCTACGAGCAGTACTTC. Translation gives CASSPGQGPPYEQYF.

This clonotype occurred a few times. The rearrangement joins TRBV7-2 to TRBJ2-7; the D gene is possibly TRBD2 (5 bases). The CDR3 is made up of 14 amino acids. V lost 3 bases and J 0 bases, leaving 9 bases between the germline ends. Germline-derived CDR1 and CDR2 are SGHTA and FQGNSA. The chain's CDR3 is CASSLDGNSYEQYF. The CDR3 nucleotides read TGTGCCAGCAGCTTGGACGGGAACTCCTACGAGCAGTACTTC.

The chain is built from TRBV4-1 and TRBJ2-1; D not certain. Germline CDR1 and CDR2: MGHRA and YSYEKL. Between the trimmed V and J ends, which lost 0 bases and 8 bases, there was a span of 20 bases. This CDR3 spans 17 amino acids. CDR3 DNA: TGCGCCAGCAGCCAAGATCAAAGGTATCGTGAGTGGGATGAGCAGTTCTTC. It encodes CASSQDQRYREWDEQFF.

This clonotype was recorded a few times. The chain employs TRBV7-2 and TRBJ1-6; a weak D match, TRBD1 (6 bases). The CDR3 loop spans 15 amino acids. V lost 2 bases to trimming and J lost 8 bases, with 13 bases between them. CDR1 is SGHTA, CDR2 FQGNSA, per germline. Here the CDR3 reads CASSLSWTEHSPLHF. The CDR3 region has the DNA TGTGCCAGCAGCTTATCGTGGACAGAGCATTCACCCCTCCACTTT.

This clonotype was observed a few times. The chain is built from TRBV7-3 and TRBJ2-1, with D tentatively TRBD2 (5 bases). The CDR3 loop spans 13 amino acids. The germline V gene has CDR1 SGHTA and CDR2 FQGTGA. Trimming removed 5 bases at V and 5 bases at J, with 10 bases between. The CDR3, as DNA: TGTGCCAGCAGCCCCACTAGAGACAATGAGCAGTTCTTC. Translating gives CASSPTRDNEQFF. Full variable domain (remainder filled in from reference TRBV7-3 and TRBJ2-1): GAGVSQTPSNKVTEKGKYVELRCDPISGHTALYWYRQSLGQGPEFLIYFQGTGAADDSGLPNDRFFAVRPEGSVSTLKIQRTERGDSAVYLCASSPTRDNEQFFGPGTRLTVL.